This TCR beta chain comes out of a study of T-cell reconstitution after alpha-beta-depleted transplantation in children. Preparation of the TCRbeta library involved a method that used unique molecular identifiers. Each CDR3 protein is one row after TCRdb ran MiXCR on the PCR reads. Of 700,000 to 850,000 distinct CDR3 sequences listed, approximately 15% were seen once; the top ten hold approximately 5%. This CDR3 has 15 amino acids. Germline V lookup: CDR1 MNHNS, CDR2 SASEGT. Trimming removed 7 bases at V and 7 bases at J, with 21 bases between. The rearrangement joins TRBV6-1 to TRBJ2-3, with D possibly TRBD2 on 6 matching bases. This receptor was taken from a male patient under 18 who had a stem cell transplant for acute lymphoblastic leukemia, so the T cells may come from the graft donor. The sequenced sample was PBMCs, mostly from graft donor cells, obtained 360 days after TCRalphabeta/CD19-depleted stem cell transplant. The CDR3 loop is CASTGGASLRNTQYF. DNA for the CDR3: TGTGCCAGCACAGGCGGGGCCAGCCTGCGTAATACGCAGTATTTT.